The sequence of this T cell receptor (beta chain) was determined in a study of cytomegalovirus exposure and HLA in healthy donors. About the study: Researchers found that about 84% of about 400 genotyped donors fell within the Caucasian-associated ancestry cluster.

PCR was performed using 60 Vbeta and 13 Jbeta primers. The method was immunoSEQ multiplex PCR; TCRdb's version includes in-frame clones alone and lacks a portion of them. Seen here are 100,000 to 120,000 clones, around 74% observed once, and the top ten hold under 1.5%. The CDR3 totals 13 residues. The germline CDR1 and CDR2 sequences are GTSNPN and SVGIG (reference sequence). The V end lost 4 bases, the J end lost 4 bases, and 11 bases lay between the germline ends. General study points: Testing in vitro showed a few CMV-associated chains specific for CMV antigens.

In the case of this clone: As yet, its antigen is unknown.

The V and J genes are TRBV30 and TRBJ1-3, with D unresolved. Sequencing was done on a sample of PBMCs. The TCR sequence derives from a man aged 40-55 years in good health and CMV-seronegative. The CDR3 nucleotides are TGTGCCTGGATCCCCCGAGGGGGAAACACCATATATTTT. It codes for CAWIPRGGNTIYF.